What follows is one T cell receptor beta chain and its context. Germline CDR1 SGHTA, CDR2 FQGNSA. CDR3 length: 17 amino acids. Trimming stripped 2 bases from V and 4 bases from J, with 17 bases between. These data belong to a study of T cell responses to AZD1222 COVID-19 vaccine. Study in general: Second-dose schedules of about 4 or about 12 weeks were combined.

Produced via immunoSEQ multiplex PCR; TCRdb's table is partial and in-frame only. The sample carries roughly 80,000 clones, roughly 85% recorded once. The chain is built from TRBV7-2 and TRBJ2-2; D is uncertain. The clonotype originates from an adult in good health. Specimen: peripheral blood, collected on day 0 of AZD1222 vaccination. The CDR3 DNA sequence: TGTGCCAGCAGCTTATCTCCCGGCCCGGTGGGCACCGGGGAGCTGTTTTTT. It yields the protein CASSLSPGPVGTGELFF.